The 27 T cell receptor beta chains reported below all come from one sample, sequenced in a study of blood T cells in healthy people across ages. With a J-beta primer mix and a sample-barcoded 5' primer, a second PCR ran about 6 to 11 cycles. TCRdb analysed the 5' RACE reads with MiXCR anew, one entry per CDR3 protein. In the table there are just under 550,000 distinct CDR3 sequences, 24% of which are singletons. Another study also made use of these data, one on T cells of mothers and their children.

The sample comprised blood. The receptors were gathered from a boy aged 5 to 17 in good health.

There are a few counts of this clonotype. The chain carries TRBV14 and TRBJ2-1; D remains ambiguous. The CDR3 totals 12 residues. Trimming left V 3 bases short and J 6 bases short, with 6 bases between. Germline CDR1 SGHDN, CDR2 FVKESK. The CDR3 sequence: CASSQDRNEQFF. CDR3 nucleotide sequence: TGTGCCAGCAGCCAGGACCGCAATGAGCAGTTCTTC.

V and J are TRBV20-1 and TRBJ2-5; the D is unclear. Per the germline V gene, CDR1 is DFQATT and CDR2 is SNEGSKA (reference sequence). CDR3 size: 13 residues. V lost 8 bases and J 0 bases, leaving 13 bases between the germline ends. The CDR3 DNA sequence: TGCAGTTCACGATCCGTCGACCAAGAGACCCAGTACTTC. Translation gives CSSRSVDQETQYF.

There are a few counts of this clonotype. The chain joins TRBV4-3 to TRBJ2-3; possible D gene TRBD2, 6 bases. The CDR3 runs to 17 residues. The germline V and J ends were trimmed by 2 bases and 4 bases, with 19 bases remaining between them. The V gene's germline CDR1 is LGHNA and CDR2 YSLEER. For the CDR3, the DNA is TGCGCCAGCAGCCAAACCCTCATAGGCGGGGTCCCAGATACGCAGTATTTT. As protein: CASSQTLIGGVPDTQYF.

This clonotype was seen a handful of times. The chain links TRBV15 to TRBJ2-1; TRBD2 matches 11 bases. Trimming cost V 1 base and J 5 bases; bases outside gene matches: 1. Per the germline V gene, CDR1 is LNHNV and CDR2 is YYDKDF (reference sequence). The CDR3 runs 15 residues. CDR3 DNA: TGTGCCACCAGCAGAGCTAGCGGGGGGCACAATGAGCAGTTCTTC. Its translation is CATSRASGGHNEQFF.

Concerning this clonotype itself: At one end the junction does not follow the germline gene, possibly because of a read error. The J gene is TRBJ1-2, the V gene TRBV28, with D possibly TRBD1 on 5 matching bases. This CDR3 is built from 12 residues. Germline V gene sequence: CDR1 MDHEN, CDR2 SYDVKM. In DNA form, the CDR3 reads TGTACCAGCAGTCCCGGGGCTAGCGGCTACACCTTC. Encoded protein: CTSSPGASGYTF.

This clonotype was seen more than once but under ten times. This chain links TRBV27 with TRBJ2-5, with 7 bases that match TRBD1. CDR1 is MNHEY, CDR2 SMNVEV, per germline (reference sequence). This CDR3 contains 14 residues. J was trimmed by 1 base and V by 7 bases; bases with no gene match: 6. The CDR3 nucleotides are TGTGCCAGCAAATTGACAGGGTTCCAAGAGACCCAGTACTTC. This encodes CASKLTGFQETQYF.

This clonotype was detected only a few times. The V call is TRBV29-1, the J call TRBJ2-7; 7 positions agree with TRBD2. V lost 6 bases and J lost 1; bases outside the gene matches: 6. The germline V gene has CDR1 SQVTM and CDR2 ANQGSEA. This CDR3 comprises 13 residues. CDR3 coding DNA: TGCAGCGTCGGGGGGACTGATTCCTACGAGCAGTACTTC. This sequence encodes CSVGGTDSYEQYF.

There are a few counts of this clonotype. This chain uses TRBV6-5 with TRBJ2-5; TRBD2 aligns across 8 bases. TRBJ2-7 explains the end of the DNA better; the J call may be wrong. This CDR3 has 15 amino acids. Germline-derived CDR1 and CDR2 are MNHEY and SVGAGI. This CDR3 reads CASSYRLAGRFEQYF. The CDR3 DNA sequence: TGTGCCAGCAGTTACCGTTTAGCGGGGCGGTTCGAGCAGTACTTC.

CDR3 loop: CASSKTGGTEAFF. As DNA, the CDR3 is TGTGCCAGCTCAAAGACAGGGGGCACTGAAGCTTTCTTT. This chain uses TRBV6-6 with TRBJ1-1; 9 bases line up with TRBD1. The germline V gene encodes CDR1 MNHNY and CDR2 SVGAGI (reference sequence). With 8 bases clipped from V and 4 bases from J, the junction kept 5 bases outside the gene matches. The CDR3 totals 13 residues.

This clonotype has more than one count but fewer than ten. V is TRBV28 and J is TRBJ2-4; 10 nucleotides agree with TRBD2. Germline CDR1 MDHEN, CDR2 SYDVKM. V dropped 4 bases and J dropped 6; count of bases not matched to a gene: 6. CDR3 length: 15 amino acids. The CDR3 DNA reads TGTGCCAGCAGTTCCCCCTCTAGCGGGAGAAACATTCAGTACTTC. Residues: CASSSPSSGRNIQYF.

The chain combines TRBV7-9 with TRBJ1-1; the D is unclear. Between the trimmed V and J ends, which lost 1 base and 7 bases, there was a span of 7 bases. Germline CDR1 is SEHNR and CDR2 is FQNEAQ (reference sequence). The CDR3 loop spans 12 amino acids. The CDR3 bases are TGTGCCAGCAGCTTAGGGACGGATGAAGCTTTCTTT. Its protein is CASSLGTDEAFF.

This clonotype turned up a few times. One junction end disagrees with the germline gene, perhaps due to a read error. This sequence joins TRBV28 and TRBJ1-4; D remains ambiguous. Germline CDR1 and CDR2: MDHEN and SYDVKM. The length of the CDR3 is 15 residues. The CDR3 loop is CASSLYGPTNGKLFF. CDR3 in DNA: TGTGCCAGCAGTTTATACGGCCCAACTAATGGAAAACTGTTTTTT.

This clonotype has only a few counts. The chain recombines TRBV20-1 with TRBJ1-6, with D possibly being TRBD1 (5 bases). CDR1 and CDR2 from the germline V gene are DFQATT and SNEGSKA (reference sequence). The CDR3 extends over 16 amino acids. The V and J ends lost 2 bases and 3 bases respectively, with 14 bases between them. The chain's CDR3 is CSARFGGSSYNSPLHF. DNA for the CDR3: TGCAGTGCTAGATTCGGGGGGAGTAGCTATAATTCACCCCTCCACTTT.

The chain has TRBV2 and TRBJ2-7, with 8 bases lining up with TRBD2. The germline V gene encodes CDR1 SNHLY and CDR2 FYNNEI. The CDR3 loop spans 14 amino acids. V shed 5 bases and J 1 base; nucleotides not matched to a gene: 4. CDR3 sequence reads: CASSRGGRSYEQYF. For the CDR3, the DNA is TGTGCCAGCAGTCGGGGGGGCAGGTCCTACGAGCAGTACTTC.

V gene TRBV20-1 combines with J gene TRBJ2-1; D is undetermined. Per germline, CDR1 DFQATT and CDR2 SNEGSKA (reference sequence). Trimming took 1 base from V and 7 from J, leaving 14 bases between them. The CDR3 is 14 amino acids. The CDR3 DNA sequence: TGCAGTGCTAGAGGACGGGCTGGGTGGAATGAGCAGTTCTTC. Translation: CSARGRAGWNEQFF.

V and J are TRBV7-2 and TRBJ2-2; D is uncertain. The CDR3 runs 15 residues. The germline V and J ends were trimmed by 5 bases and 4 bases, with 14 bases remaining between them. Germline V gene sequence: CDR1 SGHTA, CDR2 FQGNSA. The DNA of the CDR3 is TGTGCCAGCAGCCTAGTCGCCACGACCACCGGGGAGCTGTTTTTT. It encodes CASSLVATTTGELFF.

The chain recombines TRBV20-1 with TRBJ2-1; D ambiguous. Trimming removed 5 bases from V and 0 bases from J, with 17 bases in between. Per germline, CDR1 DFQATT and CDR2 SNEGSKA (reference sequence). This CDR3 spans 16 amino acids. CDR3 sequence reads: CSALSGAENSYNEQFF. In nucleotides, the CDR3 is TGCAGTGCTCTGTCCGGCGCGGAGAACTCCTACAATGAGCAGTTCTTC.

The chain combines TRBV12-3 or TRBV12-4 with TRBJ2-2; no definite D call. V was shortened by 3 bases and J by 4 bases, with 9 bases between the two germline ends. The CDR3 covers 14 residues. CDR3 protein: CASSLNSPTGELFF. As DNA, the CDR3 is TGTGCCAGCAGTTTGAACAGCCCCACCGGGGAGCTGTTTTTT.

This chain links TRBV4-1 with TRBJ1-5, with TRBD1 identical over 8 bases. Germline loops: CDR1 MGHRA, CDR2 YSYEKL. The CDR3 runs 15 residues. V was pared by 2 bases and J by 5 bases, with 5 bases of the junction left unmatched. Here the CDR3 DNA reads TGCGCCAGCAGCCAAACGGGACAGGCTGATCAGCCCCAGCATTTT. Translated: CASSQTGQADQPQHF.

This clonotype showed up many times. This chain uses TRBV29-1 with TRBJ2-7, with TRBD1 as a possible D gene (5 bases). The germline V gene encodes CDR1 SQVTM and CDR2 ANQGSEA. The CDR3 has 12 amino acids. Trimming pared 3 bases from V and 2 bases from J, leaving 8 bases between. CDR3 sequence (DNA): TGCAGCGTTGAGACAGAGACCTACGAGCAGTACTTC. It translates to CSVETETYEQYF.

This clonotype has a handful of counts. The chain is built from TRBV10-3 and TRBJ2-7; perhaps TRBD1 as D (5 bases). Per germline, CDR1 ENHRY and CDR2 SYGVKD. The CDR3 contains 17 residues. The V and J ends lost 3 bases and 2 bases respectively, with 20 bases between them. The CDR3 sequence: CAISDHWKGPGPYEQYF. DNA for the CDR3: TGTGCCATCAGTGACCATTGGAAGGGGCCTGGACCCTACGAGCAGTACTTC.

This chain connects TRBV3-1 to TRBJ2-7; D perhaps matches TRBD2 (5 bases). This CDR3 comprises 14 residues. Looked up from germline, CDR1 is LGHDT and CDR2 is YNNKEL (reference sequence). The V gene lost 1 base and the J gene lost 3 bases, with 10 bases spanning the gap. The CDR3 coding sequence is TGTGCCAGCAGCCAAGTCTTCACTAGCTACGAGCAGTACTTC. This codes for CASSQVFTSYEQYF.

This clonotype has a handful of counts. Here the CDR3 DNA reads TGCGCCAGCAGCCACCTAACAGGTTACGAGCAGTACTTC. This codes for CASSHLTGYEQYF. The rearrangement uses TRBV4-1 and TRBJ2-5; D might be TRBD1 (5 bases). The end of the DNA fits TRBJ2-7 better, so the J call may be wrong. The CDR3 extends over 13 amino acids. Per the germline V gene, CDR1 is MGHRA and CDR2 is YSYEKL.

In its sample, this clonotype was seen once. The CDR3 region has the DNA TGTGCCAGCAGCCAAGCCGACAGAGCACTCTCCTACGAGCAGTACTTC. This translates into CASSQADRALSYEQYF. The V gene is TRBV4-2, the J gene TRBJ2-5, with D possibly TRBD1 on 5 matching bases. The J call may be incorrect, as the DNA end agrees better with TRBJ2-7. The V gene's germline CDR1 is LGHNA and CDR2 YNFKEQ. The CDR3 spans 16 residues.

V is TRBV6-5 and J is TRBJ2-3; TRBD2 matches 7 bases. There are 13 residues in the CDR3. Germline V gives CDR1 MNHEY, CDR2 SVGAGI. V lost 7 bases and J lost 1; bases outside the gene matches: 2. This CDR3 is CASNLAGTDTQYF. The CDR3, as DNA: TGTGCCAGCAATCTAGCGGGCACAGATACGCAGTATTTT.

J is TRBJ2-7 and V is TRBV20-1, with 14 bases aligning to TRBD2. Trimming at V came to 0 bases and at J to 0 bases, leaving 10 bases not matched to a gene. The length of the CDR3 is 19 residues. Per the germline V gene, CDR1 is DFQATT and CDR2 is SNEGSKA (reference sequence). This CDR3 is CSARDASGLAGADSYEQYF. In DNA, the CDR3 is TGCAGTGCTAGAGATGCTTCGGGACTAGCGGGAGCTGACTCCTACGAGCAGTACTTC.

The V call is TRBV29-1, the J call TRBJ2-7; TRBD2 matches 7 bases. The CDR3 is 13 amino acids. J was trimmed by 0 bases and V by 6 bases; bases with no gene match: 5. The V gene's germline CDR1 is SQVTM and CDR2 ANQGSEA. The CDR3 DNA reads as TGCAGCGTCCGGGGACTACTCTCCTACGAGCAGTACTTC. As protein: CSVRGLLSYEQYF.